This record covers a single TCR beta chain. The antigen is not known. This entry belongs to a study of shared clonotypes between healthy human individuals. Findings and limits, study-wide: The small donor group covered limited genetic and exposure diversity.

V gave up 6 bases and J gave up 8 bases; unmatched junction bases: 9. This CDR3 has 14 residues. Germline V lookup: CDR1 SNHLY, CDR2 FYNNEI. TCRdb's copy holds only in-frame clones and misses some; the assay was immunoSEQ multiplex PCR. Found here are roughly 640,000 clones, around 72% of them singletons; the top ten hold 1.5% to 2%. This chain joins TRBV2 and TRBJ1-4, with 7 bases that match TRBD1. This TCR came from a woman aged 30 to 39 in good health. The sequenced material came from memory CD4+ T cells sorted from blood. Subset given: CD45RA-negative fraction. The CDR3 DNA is TGTGCCAGCAGGAAGGGAGGGGGCGTCGAAAAACTGTTTTTT. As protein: CASRKGGGVEKLFF.